This T cell receptor (beta chain) was documented in a study of T cell responses to AZD1222 COVID-19 vaccine (dated by TCRdb to the early 2020s). Some background on the complete study: AZD1222 recipients given second doses at about 4 weeks or at about 12 weeks were pooled, since spike-specific TCR depth and breadth were not found to differ between the two schedules. TCR sequencing was performed for fewer than 250 trial participants, of whom 207 were given two doses of AZD1222 and 26 were given two doses of MenACWY control vaccine. Trial participants were enrolled by age into 18-55, 56-69 and 70-plus year subgroups, with roughly 160, 29 and 62 TCR-sequenced participants respectively. Study-wide findings and limitations: Reportedly, almost half of the unique spike-specific TCRs recognized epitopes lying outside the regions that are mutated in the B.1.351 and B.1.1.7 variants. Participants were mostly white British, with more females than males. The authors suggested clonal diversity may have been underestimated. Conclusions about previously exposed vaccinees were limited because only a handful of AZD1222 recipients were SARS-CoV-2 seropositive at baseline. No day 14 peak-response samples were available, so repertoires were characterized only after the peak T cell response. After two AZD1222 doses, spike-specific TCR breadth and depth were significantly higher than at day 0 and than in MenACWY recipients. The vaccine-associated CD4 TCRs covered the entire spike protein, and the dominant responses fell in regions 160-218 and 743-854. The 56-69-year group was small, and its depth increase did not reach significance, likely because of low power.

The CDR3 regions of human TCRbeta chains were subjected to immunosequencing. In the source study's methods: TCRs in the repertoires were compared against a reference library of SARS-CoV-2-specific TCRs that had been generated with the MIRA antigen-specificity platform. Breadth was defined as the fraction of unique TCRs that were SARS-CoV-2-associated. Depth was defined as the fraction of total T cells that were SARS-CoV-2-associated. Using the MIRA data, every spike-specific TCR was mapped to the spike region that the TCR reacted to and assigned to either a CD4 or a CD8 class. Log10-transformed breadth and depth values were compared by one-way ANOVA with Sidak's multiple comparisons tests. Sourced from immuneACCESS, this table was stored by TCRdb with only in-frame sequences that have V and J called. A share of the clones is absent; for the studies checked, an unresolved V gene accounts for under half, and the remainder has no known explanation. From that table come the V and J calls and clone size; the DNA was used to work out D and trimming. For this sample there are roughly 170,000 clones; just over 85% appear just once. About 0.49% of the sample is held by the ten biggest clonotypes.

With respect to this clone: It has no known antigen specificity. Base qualities are not provided; no much larger clone lies one nucleotide away.

V loses 3 bases, J loses 0 bases, and the germline ends lie 19 bases apart. The CDR1 and CDR2 encoded by the germline V gene (reference sequence) are GTSNPN and SVGIG. From cysteine to phenylalanine, the CDR3 is 17 amino acids long. Only the CDR3 part of the read is kept: 51 bases, read in frame from the first base. The meaning of the sample's time point label: baseline before first vaccination. Vaccinee samples were obtained from the UK trials COV001 and COV002, which included a single-blind randomized controlled phase 2/3 trial of AZD1222 (ChAdOx1 nCoV-19) in healthy adults. Trial participant PBMC samples were collected at day 0 and day 28 after the second dose for TCRbeta chain sequencing.

Specimen: peripheral blood, collected on day 0 of AZD1222 vaccination. This chain is built from TRBV30 and TRBJ2-3; the D gene lacks a confident call. The receptor was derived from an adult in good health. The nucleotide sequence reads as follows: TGTGCCTGGAGGCCGACCCGGGTCCTACAAAGCACAGATACGCAGTATTTT. This gives the protein CAWRPTRVLQSTDTQYF.